The rows below give T cell receptor beta chains drawn from one sample of a study of T cell responses to AZD1222 COVID-19 vaccine. Data came from immunoSEQ multiplex PCR; TCRdb stores just in-frame clones and leaves some out. The sample lists tens of thousands of clones; roughly 90% were seen once. The starting material was peripheral blood, obtained on day 0 of AZD1222 vaccination. Source of these receptors: an adult in good health. Both conserved end residues are part of each CDR3. D genes are given only for firm matches. Clone size is stated in some rows and not others, as once, few, many or a class when expanded.

v_call	j_call	clone_size	d_call	cdr3_nt	cdr3_aa
TRBV5-1	TRBJ2-7	.	.	TGCGCCAGCAGCCCCGCGGGGGCCCACGAGCAGTACTTC	CASSPAGAHEQYF
TRBV6-5	TRBJ1-6	.	.	TGTGCCAGCAGCATCCTACAGGGAAGGTCCTCACCCCTCCACTTT	CASSILQGRSSPLHF
TRBV12-3/TRBV12-4	TRBJ1-5	.	.	TGTGCCAGCAGTTCAGGGAATCAGCCCCAGCATTTT	CASSSGNQPQHF
TRBV28	TRBJ1-6	.	TRBD1	TGTGCCAGCAGTTTACAGGGGGCGGATTCACCCCTCCACTTT	CASSLQGADSPLHF
TRBV7-9	TRBJ2-4	.	.	TGTGCCAGCAGCTTAGGAGGTGGGGGGCCAGTAGCCAAAAACATTCAGTACTTC	CASSLGGGGPVAKNIQYF
TRBV25-1	TRBJ1-2	.	.	TGTGCCAGCAGTGAAGGAGGGCAGGTGGTAGGCTACACCTTC	CASSEGGQVVGYTF
TRBV10-3	TRBJ1-1	.	.	TGTGCCATCAATGAAGGGGGAAACACTGAAGCTTTCTTT	CAINEGGNTEAFF
TRBV12-3/TRBV12-4	TRBJ2-7	once	.	TGTGCCAGCAGGTTGGGCAGGGCCCACGAGCAGTACTTC	CASRLGRAHEQYF
TRBV5-6	TRBJ2-2	.	TRBD2	TGTGCCAGCAGCTTGGCAAGCGGGACTAGCGGGAGAACCCGGGAGCTGTTTTTT	CASSLASGTSGRTRELFF
TRBV27	TRBJ2-7	.	.	TGTGCCAGCAGTCCAACAACCTGGAGGGGTCCCGACTCCTACGAGCAGTACTTC	CASSPTTWRGPDSYEQYF
TRBV4-1	TRBJ1-5	.	.	TGCGCCAGCAGCCAACCGGACGGACATAGCAATCAGCCCCAGCATTTT	CASSQPDGHSNQPQHF
TRBV5-1	TRBJ2-2	.	.	TGCGCCAGCAGCTTGGCTCCGGGATTGAACACCGGGGAGCTGTTTTTT	CASSLAPGLNTGELFF
TRBV4-3	TRBJ2-5	.	TRBD2	TGCGCCAGCAGCCGCTCCCCCGGGGACTACCGGGAGACCCAGTACTTC	CASSRSPGDYRETQYF
TRBV28	TRBJ1-2	.	TRBD1	TGTGCCAGCAGTTTTCAGGGGGCGCGCCCCCGGGGGAGTCTCTTGTGGCGTTGCACCTTC	CASSFQGARPRGSLLWRCTF
TRBV24-1	TRBJ1-2	.	TRBD1	TGTGCCACCAGTGATCGTACAGGGGGCCGTGTCGGCTACACCTTC	CATSDRTGGRVGYTF
TRBV9	TRBJ2-4	once	.	TGTGCCAGCAGCAGAGAGGCCCAGGGGAGGACCAAAAACATTCAGTACTTC	CASSREAQGRTKNIQYF
TRBV9	TRBJ2-2	.	.	TGTGCCAGCAGCGCCCCCCCGGCAGGGACGAACACCGGGGAGCTGTTTTTT	CASSAPPAGTNTGELFF
TRBV6-2/TRBV6-3	TRBJ2-7	.	.	TGTGCCAGCAGTTACCTGTTTGGTTCCTCCCCCTACGAGCAGTACTTC	CASSYLFGSSPYEQYF
TRBV6-5	TRBJ2-7	.	TRBD2	TGTGCCAGCAGGGCGACTAGCGGGACTTACGAGCAGTACTTC	CASRATSGTYEQYF
TRBV5-3	TRBJ2-7	once	.	TGTGCCAGAAGCGGGACTCTACCTAGCAGGAGCTCCTACGAGCAGTACTTC	CARSGTLPSRSSYEQYF
TRBV10-3	TRBJ2-1	.	TRBD2	TGTGCCATCGGACTAGGTCGACTCAATGAGCAGTTCTTC	CAIGLGRLNEQFF
TRBV12-3/TRBV12-4	TRBJ1-2	.	.	TGTGCCAGCAGTCCCCCGGGGGTCTATGGCTACACCTTC	CASSPPGVYGYTF
TRBV9	TRBJ1-4	.	.	TGTGCCAGCAGCGCAACGGGCAGGACGAATGAAAAACTGTTTTTT	CASSATGRTNEKLFF
TRBV9	TRBJ2-1	once	.	TGTGCCAGCAGCGTAGTAGGTCAGGGCAATGAGCAGTTCTTC	CASSVVGQGNEQFF
TRBV5-6	TRBJ2-5	.	.	TGTGCCAGCAGCTTGGTCGCAGAGACACAAGAGACCCAGTACTTC	CASSLVAETQETQYF
TRBV30	TRBJ1-6	.	TRBD1	TGTGCCTGGAGTGCACAGGGGGCGGGTAATTCACCCCTCCACTTT	CAWSAQGAGNSPLHF
TRBV28	TRBJ2-7	.	.	TGTGCCAGCAGTTCCCATATGATGAGGAACTTGGGGCAGTACTTC	CASSSHMMRNLGQYF
TRBV9	TRBJ1-1	.	.	TGTGCCAGCAGCGTAGCTAACGGCCGAGCAGCTTTCTTT	CASSVANGRAAFF
TRBV5-5	TRBJ2-1	.	TRBD1	TGTGCCAGCAGCTTGGGACAGGGGCGATACAATGAGCAGTTCTTC	CASSLGQGRYNEQFF
TRBV28	TRBJ2-7	.	TRBD1	TGTGCCAGCAGCCAACAGGGGGCAATCTACGAGCAGTACTTC	CASSQQGAIYEQYF
TRBV28	TRBJ1-1	.	.	TGTGCCAGCAGACTTGGCCTCACGGTCCCTACAATGACTGAAGCTTTCTTT	CASRLGLTVPTMTEAFF
TRBV30	TRBJ1-1	once	TRBD1	TGTGCCTGGAGATCGGGACAGGCCCTTGTAATGAACACTGAAGCTTTCTTT	CAWRSGQALVMNTEAFF
TRBV12-3/TRBV12-4	TRBJ2-3	.	.	TGTGCCAGCAGTTTATACGGATCAGATACGCAGTATTTT	CASSLYGSDTQYF
TRBV7-8	TRBJ2-1	few	.	TGTGCCAGCAGCCCTGTTAATACAGGGCAGTTCTTC	CASSPVNTGQFF
TRBV10-3	TRBJ2-5	.	.	TGTGCCATCAGTGGTTCCGGAGGAAAAGAGACCCAGTACTTC	CAISGSGGKETQYF
TRBV2	TRBJ2-7	.	.	TGTGCCAGCAGTGAAGGTGGGCTAGCGACCTTGGAGCAGTACTTC	CASSEGGLATLEQYF
TRBV7-9	TRBJ2-5	few	TRBD1	TGTGCCAGCAGCTCCCAAGAGACAGGGGGCCGGGAGACCCAGTACTTC	CASSSQETGGRETQYF
TRBV18	TRBJ1-3	.	.	TGTGCCAGCTCACCAGACAGCTCTGGAAACACCATATATTTT	CASSPDSSGNTIYF
TRBV19	TRBJ1-5	.	TRBD1	TGTGCCAGTAGTCTCGGACAGGCTGGATATCAGCCCCAGCATTTT	CASSLGQAGYQPQHF
TRBV4-2	TRBJ2-1	.	.	TGTGCCAGCAGCCAAGTCCGGACCCTAGCGCAAAGCTCCTACAATGAGCAGTTCTTC	CASSQVRTLAQSSYNEQFF
TRBV3-1/TRBV3-2	TRBJ2-6	once	TRBD2	TGTGCCAGCAGACCTGAGGGACTAGCACGGCCTGGGGCCAACGTCCTGACTTTC	CASRPEGLARPGANVLTF
TRBV21-1	TRBJ1-5	.	.	TGTGCCAGCACCCGGACAGTCCACGGGGTTAGCAATCAGCCCCAGCATTTT	CASTRTVHGVSNQPQHF
TRBV10-2	TRBJ1-2	once	.	TGCGCCAGCAGTGATAACAGGAACTATGGCTACACCTTC	CASSDNRNYGYTF
TRBV7-3	TRBJ2-4	.	.	TGTGCCAGCAGCCTAGACCCCCCAATTAATCCCCAAAACATTCAGTACTTC	CASSLDPPINPQNIQYF